The rows below give T cell receptor beta chains drawn from one sample of a study of blood T cells in healthy people across ages. Each CDR3 protein gets one entry after TCRdb re-called the 5' RACE reads with MiXCR. The repertoire includes around 1,500,000 distinct CDR3 sequences, around 39% of them detected once, and around 8% sits in the top ten. Sequencing was carried out using blood. These receptors came from a woman aged 18-29 years in good health. CDR3s include the opening cysteine and the closing phenylalanine or tryptophan. Fields, in order: D gene, V gene, J gene, clone size, CDR3 DNA, CDR3 protein. A D gene is named only where the DNA matches it firmly. Size tells how often a clone was seen (once, few, many) or the class of an expanded clone, and some rows leave it out.

TRBD2	TRBV15	TRBJ2-3	-	TGTGCCACCAGCAGAGTTGGAGCGGGAGTCACAGATACGCAGTATTTT	CATSRVGAGVTDTQYF
-	TRBV6-5	TRBJ2-7	few	TGTGCCAGCAGCCACGCTGAGGGCTACGAGCAGTACTTC	CASSHAEGYEQYF
-	TRBV14	TRBJ2-1	few	TGTGCCAGCAGCCACCTCGAAGGAGGGGGCGAGCAGTTCTTC	CASSHLEGGGEQFF
-	TRBV20-1	TRBJ2-3	-	TGCAGTGCTAGACCTCCTTTTGGCACAGATACGCAGTATTTT	CSARPPFGTDTQYF
TRBD1	TRBV12-3/TRBV12-4	TRBJ1-1	few	TGTGCCAGCAGCCCGGGACAGGGGGCTCTAGAAGCTTTCTTT	CASSPGQGALEAFF
-	TRBV6-5	TRBJ2-1	few	TGTGCCAGCATGCGCACAGGGGGGGATGAGCAGTTCTTC	CASMRTGGDEQFF
-	TRBV4-2	TRBJ2-3	-	TGTGCCAGCAGCCCCCTGGAAGGTACTAGGGTAGAAATCACAGATACGCAGTATTTT	CASSPLEGTRVEITDTQYF
TRBD1	TRBV24-1	TRBJ2-5	-	TGTGCCACCAGTGATGCCACGACAGGGCAAGAGACCCAGTACTTC	CATSDATTGQETQYF
TRBD2	TRBV11-2	TRBJ2-7	-	TGTGCCAGCAGCTTAAGACTAGCCCGAGATTACGAGCAGTACTTC	CASSLRLARDYEQYF
TRBD1	TRBV29-1	TRBJ2-4	few	TGCAGCGTCGCCGGGGACAGGGGGGATGTGAACATTCAGTACTTC	CSVAGDRGDVNIQYF
-	TRBV28	TRBJ2-3	-	TGTGCCAGCACCACAACCCGACAATATAAGTTTGCAGATACGCAGTATTTT	CASTTTRQYKFADTQYF
-	TRBV27	TRBJ1-5	-	TGTGCCAGCGCGCCAGTAGGATATCAGCCCCAGCATTTT	CASAPVGYQPQHF
TRBD1	TRBV6-7	TRBJ1-2	few	TGTGCCAGCAGTTACGCGTCTTACCCGGGACAGGGGGCTAGCTATGGCTACACCTTC	CASSYASYPGQGASYGYTF
TRBD1	TRBV12-3/TRBV12-4	TRBJ2-7	few	TGTGCCAGCAGTTTGACAGGGGACCTCTCCGAGCAGTACTTC	CASSLTGDLSEQYF
TRBD1	TRBV12-3/TRBV12-4	TRBJ2-5	once	TGTGCCAGCAGTCCGTGGGGACAGGGGGAGACCCAGTACTTC	CASSPWGQGETQYF